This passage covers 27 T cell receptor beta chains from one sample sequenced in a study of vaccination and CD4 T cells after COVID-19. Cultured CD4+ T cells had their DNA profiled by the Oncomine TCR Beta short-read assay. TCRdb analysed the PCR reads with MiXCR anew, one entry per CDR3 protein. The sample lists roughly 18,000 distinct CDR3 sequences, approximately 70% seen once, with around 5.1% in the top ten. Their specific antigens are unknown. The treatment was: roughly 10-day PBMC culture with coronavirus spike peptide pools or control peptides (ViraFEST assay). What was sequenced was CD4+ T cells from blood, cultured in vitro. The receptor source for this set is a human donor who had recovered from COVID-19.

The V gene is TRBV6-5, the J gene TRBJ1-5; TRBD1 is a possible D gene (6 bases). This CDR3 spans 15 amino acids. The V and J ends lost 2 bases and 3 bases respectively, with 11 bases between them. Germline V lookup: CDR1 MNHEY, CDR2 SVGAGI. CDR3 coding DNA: TGTGCCAGCAGTTACGAAGGGGGTGACAATCAGCCCCAGCATTTT. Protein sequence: CASSYEGGDNQPQHF.

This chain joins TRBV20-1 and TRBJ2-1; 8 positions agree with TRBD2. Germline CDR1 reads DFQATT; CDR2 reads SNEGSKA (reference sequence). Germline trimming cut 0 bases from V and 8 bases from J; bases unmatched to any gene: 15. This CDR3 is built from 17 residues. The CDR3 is CSARDFLAGPERDEQFF. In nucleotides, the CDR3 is TGCAGTGCTAGAGATTTCCTAGCGGGCCCAGAGAGGGATGAGCAGTTCTTC.

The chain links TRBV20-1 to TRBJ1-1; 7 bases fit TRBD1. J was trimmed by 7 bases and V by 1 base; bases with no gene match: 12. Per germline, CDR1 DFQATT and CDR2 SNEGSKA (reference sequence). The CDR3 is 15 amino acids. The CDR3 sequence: CSARARGVGGDEAFF. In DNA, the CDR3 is TGCAGTGCTAGAGCCAGGGGGGTTGGGGGGGATGAAGCTTTCTTT.

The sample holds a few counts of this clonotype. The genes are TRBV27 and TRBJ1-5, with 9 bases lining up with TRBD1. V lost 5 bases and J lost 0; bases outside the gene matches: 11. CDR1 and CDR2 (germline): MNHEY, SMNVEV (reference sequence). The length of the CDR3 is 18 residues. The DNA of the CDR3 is TGTGCCAGCAGTGGGGGGGACAGGGAGTTCTATAGCAATCAGCCCCAGCATTTT. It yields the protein CASSGGDREFYSNQPQHF.

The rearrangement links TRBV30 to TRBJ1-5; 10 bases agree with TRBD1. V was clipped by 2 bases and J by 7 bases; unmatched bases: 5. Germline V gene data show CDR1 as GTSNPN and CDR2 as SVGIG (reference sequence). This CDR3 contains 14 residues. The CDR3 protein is CAWSWGTGVQPQHF. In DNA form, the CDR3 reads TGTGCCTGGAGTTGGGGGACAGGGGTCCAGCCCCAGCATTTT.

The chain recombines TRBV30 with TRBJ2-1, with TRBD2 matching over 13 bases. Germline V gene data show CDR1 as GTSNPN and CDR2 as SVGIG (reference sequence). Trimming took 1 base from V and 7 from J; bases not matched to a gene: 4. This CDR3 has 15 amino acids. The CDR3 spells CAWSATSGRWNEQFF. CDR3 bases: TGTGCCTGGAGTGCGACTAGCGGGAGGTGGAATGAGCAGTTCTTC.

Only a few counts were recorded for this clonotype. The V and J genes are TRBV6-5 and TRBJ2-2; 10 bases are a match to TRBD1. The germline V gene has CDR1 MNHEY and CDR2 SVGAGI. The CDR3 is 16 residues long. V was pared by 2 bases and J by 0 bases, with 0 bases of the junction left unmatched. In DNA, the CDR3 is TGTGCCAGCAGTTACGGGACAGGGGCGAACACCGGGGAGCTGTTTTTT. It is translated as CASSYGTGANTGELFF.

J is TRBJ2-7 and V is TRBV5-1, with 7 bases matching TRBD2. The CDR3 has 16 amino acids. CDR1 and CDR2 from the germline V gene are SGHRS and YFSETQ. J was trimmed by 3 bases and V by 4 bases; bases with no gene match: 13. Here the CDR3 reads CASSRLTSEVLYEQYF. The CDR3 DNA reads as TGCGCCAGCAGCCGCCTTACTAGCGAAGTACTCTACGAGCAGTACTTC.

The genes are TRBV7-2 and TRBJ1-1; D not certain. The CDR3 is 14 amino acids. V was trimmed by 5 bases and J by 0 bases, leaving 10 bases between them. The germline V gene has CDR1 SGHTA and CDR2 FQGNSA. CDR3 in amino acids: CASSRGNMNTEAFF. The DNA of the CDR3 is TGTGCCAGCAGCCGTGGCAACATGAACACTGAAGCTTTCTTT.

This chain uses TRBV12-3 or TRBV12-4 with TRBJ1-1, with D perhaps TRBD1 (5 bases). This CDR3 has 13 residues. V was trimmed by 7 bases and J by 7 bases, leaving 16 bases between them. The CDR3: CASTGGLKLEAFF. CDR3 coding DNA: TGTGCCAGCACCGGGGGACTGAAGCTTGAAGCTTTCTTT.

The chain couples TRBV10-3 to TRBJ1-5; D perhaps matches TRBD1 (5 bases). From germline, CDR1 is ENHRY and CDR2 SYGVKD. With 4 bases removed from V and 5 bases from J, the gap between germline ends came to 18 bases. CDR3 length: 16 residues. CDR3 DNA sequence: TGTGCCATCAGTGGGTCCATGGGAAGAGGGGATCAGCCCCAGCATTTT. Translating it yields CAISGSMGRGDQPQHF.

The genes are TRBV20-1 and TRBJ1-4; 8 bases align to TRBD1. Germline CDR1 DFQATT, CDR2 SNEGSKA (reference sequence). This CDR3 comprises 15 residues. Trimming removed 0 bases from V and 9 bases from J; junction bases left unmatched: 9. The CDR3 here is CSARDLGQGAQKLFF. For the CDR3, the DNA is TGCAGTGCTAGAGATCTCGGGCAGGGGGCGCAAAAACTGTTTTTT.

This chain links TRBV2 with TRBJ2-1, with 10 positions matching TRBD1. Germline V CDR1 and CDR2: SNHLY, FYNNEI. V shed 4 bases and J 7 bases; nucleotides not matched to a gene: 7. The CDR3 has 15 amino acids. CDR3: CASSGSGQGNNEQFF. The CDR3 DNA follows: TGTGCCAGCAGTGGATCGGGACAGGGGAATAATGAGCAGTTCTTC.

CDR3 sequence reads: CSARLAGNTGELFF. CDR3 DNA sequence: TGCAGTGCCCGACTAGCGGGAAACACCGGGGAGCTGTTTTTT. V usage is TRBV20-1 and J usage is TRBJ2-2; 11 bases are a match to TRBD2. Germline-derived CDR1 and CDR2 are DFQATT and SNEGSKA (reference sequence). This CDR3 comprises 14 residues. The J segment lost 2 bases and the V segment lost 6 bases, leaving 2 bases of the junction unmatched.

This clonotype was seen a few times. CDR3 coding DNA: TGTGCCAGCAACACTCGGGGAAGGGAAACTGAAGCTTTCTTT. Translating it yields CASNTRGRETEAFF. The chain links TRBV27 to TRBJ1-1; D not resolved. Germline V gene data show CDR1 as MNHEY and CDR2 as SMNVEV (reference sequence). Trimming removed 7 bases from V and 5 bases from J, with 17 bases in between. The CDR3 is made up of 14 amino acids.

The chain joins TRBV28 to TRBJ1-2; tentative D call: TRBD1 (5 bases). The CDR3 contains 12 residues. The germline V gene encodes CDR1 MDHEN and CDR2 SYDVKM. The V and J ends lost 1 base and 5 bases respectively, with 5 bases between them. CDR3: CASSLSGYGYTF. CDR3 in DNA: TGTGCCAGCAGTTTATCAGGGTATGGCTACACCTTC.

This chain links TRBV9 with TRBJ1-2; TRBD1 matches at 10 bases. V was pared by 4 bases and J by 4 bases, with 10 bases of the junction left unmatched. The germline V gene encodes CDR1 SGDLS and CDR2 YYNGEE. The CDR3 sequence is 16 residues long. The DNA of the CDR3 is TGTGCCAGCAGCCCAAGACAGGGGGCCTACCCCTATGGCTACACCTTC. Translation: CASSPRQGAYPYGYTF.

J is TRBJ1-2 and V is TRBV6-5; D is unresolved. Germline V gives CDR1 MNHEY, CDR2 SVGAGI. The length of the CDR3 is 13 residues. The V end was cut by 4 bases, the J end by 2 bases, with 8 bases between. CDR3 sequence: CASSSNLNYGYTF. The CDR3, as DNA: TGTGCCAGCAGTTCTAATCTAAACTATGGCTACACCTTC.

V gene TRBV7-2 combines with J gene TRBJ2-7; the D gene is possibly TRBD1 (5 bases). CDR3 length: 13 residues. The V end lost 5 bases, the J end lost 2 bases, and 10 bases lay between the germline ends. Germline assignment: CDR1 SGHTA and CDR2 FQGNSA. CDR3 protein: CASSRGLAYEQYF. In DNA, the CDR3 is TGTGCCAGCAGCAGGGGTCTGGCCTACGAGCAGTACTTC.

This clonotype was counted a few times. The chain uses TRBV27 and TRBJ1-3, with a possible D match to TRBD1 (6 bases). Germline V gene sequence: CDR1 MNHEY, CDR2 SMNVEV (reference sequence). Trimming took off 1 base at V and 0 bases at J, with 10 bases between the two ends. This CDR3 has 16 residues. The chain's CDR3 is CASSLCNRDSGNTIYF. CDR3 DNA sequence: TGTGCCAGCAGTTTATGCAACAGGGACTCTGGAAACACCATATATTTT.

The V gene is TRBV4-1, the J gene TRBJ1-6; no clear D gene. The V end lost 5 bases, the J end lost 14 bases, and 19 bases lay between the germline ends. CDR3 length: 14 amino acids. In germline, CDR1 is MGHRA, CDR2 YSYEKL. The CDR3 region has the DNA TGCGCCAGCAGCGAAAAATCCCGTGGTATCGCCCTCCACTTT. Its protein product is CASSEKSRGIALHF.

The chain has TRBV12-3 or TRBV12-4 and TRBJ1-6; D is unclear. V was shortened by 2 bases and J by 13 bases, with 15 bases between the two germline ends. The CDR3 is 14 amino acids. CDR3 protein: CASSLIGGVEPLHF. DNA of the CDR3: TGTGCCAGCAGTTTAATAGGAGGTGTTGAGCCCCTCCACTTT.

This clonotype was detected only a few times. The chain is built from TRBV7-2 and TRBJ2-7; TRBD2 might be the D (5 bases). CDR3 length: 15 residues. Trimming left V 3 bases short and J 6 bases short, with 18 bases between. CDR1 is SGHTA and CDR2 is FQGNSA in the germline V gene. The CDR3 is CASSLFLPLRVEQYF. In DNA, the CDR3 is TGTGCCAGCAGCTTGTTCTTGCCCCTGAGGGTCGAGCAGTACTTC.

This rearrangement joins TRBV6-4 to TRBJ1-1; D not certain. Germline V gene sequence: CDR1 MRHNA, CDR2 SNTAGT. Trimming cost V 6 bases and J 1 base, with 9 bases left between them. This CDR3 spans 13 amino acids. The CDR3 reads CASRRETNTEAFF. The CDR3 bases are TGTGCCAGCAGAAGGGAGACGAACACTGAAGCTTTCTTT.

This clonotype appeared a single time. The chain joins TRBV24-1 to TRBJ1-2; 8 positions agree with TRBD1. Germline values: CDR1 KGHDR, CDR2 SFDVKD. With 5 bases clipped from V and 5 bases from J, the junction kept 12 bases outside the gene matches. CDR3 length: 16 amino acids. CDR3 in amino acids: CATSGSDRATSYGYTF. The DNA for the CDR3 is TGTGCCACCAGTGGATCGGACAGGGCCACTTCATATGGCTACACCTTC.

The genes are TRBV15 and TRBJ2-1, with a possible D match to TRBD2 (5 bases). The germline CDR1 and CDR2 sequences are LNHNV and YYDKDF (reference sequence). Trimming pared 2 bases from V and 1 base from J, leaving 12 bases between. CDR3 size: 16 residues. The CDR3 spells CATSRMGSRSYNEQFF. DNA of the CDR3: TGTGCCACCAGCAGAATGGGGAGTCGTTCCTACAATGAGCAGTTCTTC.

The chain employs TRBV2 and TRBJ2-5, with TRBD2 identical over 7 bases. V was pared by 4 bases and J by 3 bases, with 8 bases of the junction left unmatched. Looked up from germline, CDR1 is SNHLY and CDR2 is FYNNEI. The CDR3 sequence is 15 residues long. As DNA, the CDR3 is TGTGCCAGCAGTGGTGGCGGGGGACCCGAAGAGACCCAGTACTTC. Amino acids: CASSGGGGPEETQYF.